The sequence of this T cell receptor beta chain was determined in a study of cytomegalovirus exposure and HLA in healthy donors. The study's findings and limits: With later analysis, a missense DCLRE1C variant became linked to TCR beta V- and J-gene trimming. The authors considered a cluster of highly shared sequence variants likely to be a sequencing artifact. As a later analysis showed, several of the most significant clusters appeared to be linked to common viral pathogens. An analysis done earlier found most TCR beta V segments productive about 87% or about 30% of the time.

In the PCR, 60 Vbeta and 13 Jbeta primers were used. Only in-frame clones appear in the TCRdb table, and some are missing; sequencing was by immunoSEQ multiplex PCR. Among roughly 190,000 clones listed, roughly three quarters were seen once. A note on this clone: What it recognizes is unknown.

CDR3 length equals 13 residues. Trimming pared 9 bases from V and 5 bases from J, leaving 16 bases between. The germline V gene has CDR1 SNHLY and CDR2 FYNNEI. The sample taken for sequencing was PBMCs. The clonotype was recovered from a woman between 18 and 29 years old in good health and CMV-seronegative. The V gene is TRBV2, the J gene TRBJ1-1; tentative D call: TRBD1 (5 bases). In DNA, the CDR3 is TGTGCCAGTTACTGGGGGGGGGATACTGAAGCTTTCTTT. Translation: CASYWGGDTEAFF.